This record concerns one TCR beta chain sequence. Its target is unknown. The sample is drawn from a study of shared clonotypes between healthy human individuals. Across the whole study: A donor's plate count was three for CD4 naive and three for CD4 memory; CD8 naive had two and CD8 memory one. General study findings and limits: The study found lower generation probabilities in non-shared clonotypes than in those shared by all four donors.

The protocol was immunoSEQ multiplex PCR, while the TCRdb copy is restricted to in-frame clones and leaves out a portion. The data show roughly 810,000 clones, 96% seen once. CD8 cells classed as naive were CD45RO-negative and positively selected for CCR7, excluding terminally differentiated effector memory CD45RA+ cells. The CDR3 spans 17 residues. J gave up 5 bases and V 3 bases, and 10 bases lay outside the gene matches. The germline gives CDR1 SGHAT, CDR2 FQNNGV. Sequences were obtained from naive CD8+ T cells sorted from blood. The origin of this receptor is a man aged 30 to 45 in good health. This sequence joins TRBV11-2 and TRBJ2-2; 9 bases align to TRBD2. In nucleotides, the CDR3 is TGTGCCAGCAGCTTCCGGCGGGAGGGCCAGTGGACCGGGGAGCTGTTTTTT. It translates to CASSFRREGQWTGELFF.